This TCR beta chain emerged from a study of naive and memory T cell subsets. This CDR3 contains 15 residues. V gave up 8 bases and J gave up 4 bases; unmatched junction bases: 10. The germline V gene encodes CDR1 MDHEN and CDR2 SYDVKM. This clonotype was seen at least ten times. Antigen unknown. The library had UMIs added by 3' ligation of an oligonucleotide to TCR cDNA. Whole blood, about 2.5 ml, came from adult healthy volunteers. Input was about 1 to 1,100 ng of DNase-treated total RNA without cell sorting. Broader study findings: Potentially, T cell activation and differentiation skew this RNA-based measurement.

Ligated cDNA underwent four rounds of PCR with nested alpha and beta constant region primers and SP2. For blood and skin samples, reverse transcription used TCR alpha and beta constant primers. One entry per CDR3 protein, called by TCRdb with MiXCR from the 5' RACE reads. The data hold more than 45,000 distinct CDR3 sequences, with roughly 4.7% observed a single time. The chain has TRBV28 and TRBJ2-3; 9 bases align to TRBD2. The receptor comes from a female donor in good health. DNA for the CDR3: TGTGCCAGCGGATTAGCGGGAGAGGATGCAGATACGCAGTATTTT. Encoded protein: CASGLAGEDADTQYF.